This T cell receptor beta chain was sequenced during a study of OX40 agonist ivuxolimab in advanced cancers. For context, the study as a whole: Ivuxolimab was a fully human IgG2 agonistic monoclonal antibody targeting the costimulatory receptor OX40 (CD134). A male proportion of nearly 85% and a mean age of about 60 years, ranging from about 23 to 90, were recorded for the dose-escalation cohort. Peripheral TCRbeta sequencing was intended to test whether TCR sequence diversity was altered and clonal T-cell expansion was caused by ivuxolimab. The monotherapy dose-escalation portion (N ≈ 57 patients) of the phase I ivuxolimab trial is reported in the paper. Patients were allowed to have had prior anti-PD-1, anti-PD-L1 or anti-CTLA-4 therapy, and approximately 40% of the dose-escalation patients had previously received checkpoint inhibitors. Partial responses were achieved by three dose-escalation patients, of whom one had hepatocellular carcinoma and two had cutaneous melanoma. Intravenous ivuxolimab was administered to patients every 2 weeks at six dose levels: 0.01, 0.1, 0.3, 1.5, 3 and 10 mg/kg. Of the roughly 51 patients in dose escalation, around 20 had hepatocellular carcinoma, some 15 had melanoma, 9 had renal cell carcinoma and 9 had head and neck cancer. Study-wide findings and limitations: Low levels of normalized T-cell clonal expansion were also seen in some patients who did not respond. Clonal expansion of both CD4+ and CD8+ blood T cells was observed from baseline to week 6 at doses 0.1 to 3.0 mg/kg. In partial responders in the 0.1-3.0 mg/kg groups, normalized peripheral clonal expansion was found to be among the lowest, especially among CD8+ T cells. On average, CD8+ T cells showed more expanded clones than CD4+ T cells after ivuxolimab. The antigen specificity of the clonally expanded peripheral T cells was not determined.

To sequence the TCRbeta CDR3 region, genomic DNA was isolated from the sorted cells. The immunoSEQ Assay was used to sequence the TCRbeta CDR3 regions. TCRdb holds this immuneACCESS table with in-frame rearrangements only. Some clones are missing; in checked studies, unresolved V genes explain under half, and the rest has no known cause. Here the sample has 35,000 or so clones; roughly 84% occur a single time. The biggest ten clones account for roughly 19% of the sample. CDR1 and CDR2, per the germline V gene, are SGHVS and FQNEAQ. The CDR3 spans 14 residues, from the cysteine through the phenylalanine. Just CDR3 DNA is preserved here, 42 bases in frame from base 1. V sheds 5 bases and J sheds 1 base, leaving 11 bases between their ends. On this clone: Its specific antigen is unknown. No base qualities exist here, and no much larger clone lies one base off it.

The trial excluded patients who had a history of autoimmune disease or were on systemic immunosuppression. In every dose cohort, peripheral blood was drawn for TCR sequencing at baseline, cycle 4 day 1, and cycle 7 day 1. Samples were obtained from an open-label, multicenter, first-in-human phase I dose-escalation trial of ivuxolimab. Adults with locally advanced or metastatic head and neck squamous cell, hepatocellular, melanoma or renal cell carcinoma were enrolled in the trial. CD4+ and CD8+ T cells were sorted separately from peripheral blood before TCR sequencing. Source: CD4+ or CD8+ T cells sorted from blood, taken in a trial of the OX40 agonist ivuxolimab. The chain is assembled from TRBV7-8 and TRBJ1-1; the D gene is possibly TRBD1, with 6 bases matching. This clonotype was sampled from an adult with an advanced solid tumor such as melanoma, head and neck, liver or kidney cancer. The nucleotide sequence is TGTGCCAGCAGCGACAGGTGGACGAACACTGAAGCTTTCTTT. This gives the protein CASSDRWTNTEAFF.